This entry is about one T cell receptor beta chain. The data derive from a study of shared T cell receptors in the human thymus. Generated by immunoSEQ multiplex PCR, the TCRdb table keeps only in-frame clones and is missing some. The data hold over 450,000 clones, with 78% observed a single time. Trimming took 4 bases from V and 2 from J; bases not matched to a gene: 17. Germline-derived CDR1 and CDR2 are MDHEN and SYDVKM. This CDR3 region has 19 residues. The same data also went into a second study, on human thymus T cells. Per that paper: The people who donated were healthy Finnish babies having corrective surgery for congenital heart defects. Resections were taken during corrective heart surgery, and the thymus tissue came from these. Thymic and blood repertoires appeared to display a bias in their usage of V and J genes. Related research described strongly overlapping thymic repertoires in unrelated people.

Source material: thymocytes. V usage is TRBV28 and J usage is TRBJ1-2; 9 nucleotides line up with TRBD1. This receptor was obtained from a boy in the first two years of life with a congenital heart defect. The DNA of the CDR3 is TGTGCCAGCAGTTCCCCCCGGGACAGGGAACCTCCCGTCAACTATGGCTACACCTTC. Translated: CASSSPRDREPPVNYGYTF.